These 13 T cell receptor beta chains were sequenced from one sample in a study of Graves' ophthalmopathy and Graves' hyperthyroidism. The TCR beta CDR3 regions underwent amplification from RNA transcripts. A first-round RT-PCR used HTBI primers, followed by a second-round multiplex PCR. TCRdb re-called the multiplex PCR reads through MiXCR, storing one row per CDR3 protein. The table lists roughly 420,000 distinct CDR3 sequences, roughly 20% of them singletons. The sequenced sample was peripheral blood. These TCRs come from a woman aged 18-30 years with stable Graves' hyperthyroidism.

This clonotype was seen repeatedly, ten times or more. The rearrangement links TRBV12-5 to TRBJ2-7; a weak D match, TRBD1 (6 bases). V gave up 2 bases and J gave up 2 bases, with 16 bases separating them. The CDR3 runs to 16 residues. Germline values: CDR1 LGHNT, CDR2 FRNRAP. DNA for the CDR3: TGTGCTAGTGGTTTGTTCCCATCGGGACAACCCTACGAGCAGTACTTC. This translates into CASGLFPSGQPYEQYF.

The chain couples TRBV20-1 to TRBJ2-5, with D tentatively TRBD2 (6 bases). The germline V gene has CDR1 DFQATT and CDR2 SNEGSKA (reference sequence). The V and J ends lost 1 base and 4 bases respectively, with 19 bases between them. This CDR3 has 16 residues. The CDR3 DNA sequence: TGCAGTGCTAGAGTCCGGAGAACTAGCCCCCGAGAGACCCAGTACTTC. It is translated as CSARVRRTSPRETQYF.

This clonotype occurred many times. The CDR3 nucleotides read TGTGCCAGCAGCTCGACACAATGGGGCTCCTACGAGCAGTACTTC. Protein sequence: CASSSTQWGSYEQYF. The chain uses TRBV7-9 and TRBJ2-7, with D uncertain. In germline, CDR1 is SEHNR, CDR2 FQNEAQ (reference sequence). This CDR3 comprises 15 residues. V was trimmed by 4 bases and J by 0 bases, leaving 13 bases between them.

The J gene is TRBJ2-7, the V gene TRBV13; 7 bases map to TRBD2. Germline values: CDR1 PRHDT, CDR2 FYEKMQ (reference sequence). This CDR3 has 14 amino acids. Trimming took 1 base from V and 4 from J; bases not matched to a gene: 4. The CDR3 DNA follows: TGTGCCAGCAGCTTAGTGGGGAGGGAATACGAGCAGTACTTC. The encoded protein is CASSLVGREYEQYF.

The chain is built from TRBV6-5 and TRBJ1-5; no firm D call. Germline V gene sequence: CDR1 MNHEY, CDR2 SVGAGI. The CDR3 covers 16 residues. The ends were cut back, 2 bases at V and 0 bases at J, with 11 bases in the middle. CDR3 residues: CASSYDGALSNQPQHF. DNA for the CDR3: TGTGCCAGCAGTTACGATGGCGCCCTTAGCAATCAGCCCCAGCATTTT.

The table lists this clonotype with a few counts. V and J are TRBV2 and TRBJ2-4; 7 bases are a match to TRBD1. CDR3 length equals 13 residues. The germline V gene encodes CDR1 SNHLY and CDR2 FYNNEI. Unmatched junction bases numbered 4, after V lost 7 bases and J lost 4 bases. CDR3 sequence: CASKGTVKNIQYF. DNA of the CDR3: TGTGCCAGCAAGGGGACAGTGAAAAACATTCAGTACTTC.

The genes are TRBV12-3 or TRBV12-4 and TRBJ1-1; no reliable D call. The CDR3 covers 15 residues. Trimming stripped 4 bases from V and 1 base from J, with 13 bases between. The CDR3 coding sequence is TGTGCCAGCAGTTCAGGCGGACGGCGGAACACTGAAGCTTTCTTT. Translated, it gives CASSSGGRRNTEAFF.

This clonotype was found many times. CDR3 sequence: CASSGDNYEQYF. CDR3 sequence (DNA): TGTGCCAGCTCCGGGGATAACTACGAGCAGTACTTC. The V call is TRBV11-3, the J call TRBJ2-7; possible D gene TRBD2, 5 bases. Germline V gene sequence: CDR1 SGHNT, CDR2 YENEEA. V shed 8 bases and J shed 3 bases, with 11 bases lying between them. The CDR3 spans 12 residues.

The CDR3 reads CASRDRGLISYEQYF. The CDR3 nucleotides read TGTGCCAGCAGGGACAGGGGGCTCATCTCCTACGAGCAGTACTTC. The genes are TRBV11-2 and TRBJ2-7, with 11 bases fitting TRBD1. The CDR3 is 15 amino acids. Trimming removed 6 bases from V and 0 bases from J; junction bases left unmatched: 4. Germline V CDR1 and CDR2: SGHAT, FQNNGV. The entire variable domain, with the rest obtained from reference TRBV11-2 and TRBJ2-7, is as follows: EAGVAQSPRYKIIEKRQSVAFWCNPISGHATLYWYQQILGQGPKLLIQFQNNGVVDDSQLPKDRFSAERLKGVDSTLKIQPAKLEDSAVYLCASRDRGLISYEQYFGPGTRLTVT.

This clonotype was counted many times. The chain uses TRBV28 and TRBJ2-7; 9 bases match TRBD2. Germline V CDR1 and CDR2: MDHEN, SYDVKM. Trimming at V came to 4 bases and at J to 6 bases, leaving 10 bases not matched to a gene. This CDR3 region has 15 residues. The CDR3 is CASSSAESGRREQYF. CDR3 DNA: TGTGCCAGCAGTTCCGCGGAGAGCGGGAGGCGCGAGCAGTACTTC.

V gene TRBV12-3 or TRBV12-4 combines with J gene TRBJ1-6, with D tentatively TRBD1 (5 bases). Trimming took off 5 bases at V and 7 bases at J, with 15 bases between the two ends. The CDR3 is 15 amino acids. The CDR3 nucleotides read TGTGCCAGCAGTAGGGGAACCTCAGGAAATTCACCCCTCCACTTT. It specifies CASSRGTSGNSPLHF.

This clonotype was recorded many times. The chain couples TRBV20-1 to TRBJ2-5, with TRBD2 identical over 11 bases. V was pared by 0 bases and J by 3 bases, with 6 bases of the junction left unmatched. This CDR3 comprises 16 residues. In germline, CDR1 is DFQATT, CDR2 SNEGSKA (reference sequence). CDR3 in DNA: TGCAGTGCTAGAGATATGACTAGCGGGATGAAAGAGACCCAGTACTTC. Its protein product is CSARDMTSGMKETQYF.

This clonotype was detected many times. The rearrangement links TRBV20-1 to TRBJ2-2; weak D call: TRBD2 (5 bases). There are 15 residues in the CDR3. V was clipped by 2 bases and J by 5 bases, with 15 bases between them. The germline V gene has CDR1 DFQATT and CDR2 SNEGSKA (reference sequence). CDR3 nucleotides: TGCAGTGCTAGATCCCAGCGGAGGCGAACCGGGGAGCTGTTTTTT. Translating it yields CSARSQRRRTGELFF.